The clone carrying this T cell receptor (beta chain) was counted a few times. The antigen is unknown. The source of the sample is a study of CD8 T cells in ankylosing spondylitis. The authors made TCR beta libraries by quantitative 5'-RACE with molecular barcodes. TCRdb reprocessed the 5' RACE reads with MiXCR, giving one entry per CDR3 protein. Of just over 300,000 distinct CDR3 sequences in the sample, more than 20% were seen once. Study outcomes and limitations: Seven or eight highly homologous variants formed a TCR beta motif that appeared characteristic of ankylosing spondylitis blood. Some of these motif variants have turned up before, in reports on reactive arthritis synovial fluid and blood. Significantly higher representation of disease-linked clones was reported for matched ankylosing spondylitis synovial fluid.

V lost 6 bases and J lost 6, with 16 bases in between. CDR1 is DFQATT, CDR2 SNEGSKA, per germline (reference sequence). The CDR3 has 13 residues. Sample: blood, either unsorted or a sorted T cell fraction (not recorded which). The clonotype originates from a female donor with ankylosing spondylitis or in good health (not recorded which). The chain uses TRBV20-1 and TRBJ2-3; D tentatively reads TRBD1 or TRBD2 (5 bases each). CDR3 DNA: TGCAGTGCCCCGGGCCTGGGGGTGGATACGCAGTATTTT. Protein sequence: CSAPGLGVDTQYF.